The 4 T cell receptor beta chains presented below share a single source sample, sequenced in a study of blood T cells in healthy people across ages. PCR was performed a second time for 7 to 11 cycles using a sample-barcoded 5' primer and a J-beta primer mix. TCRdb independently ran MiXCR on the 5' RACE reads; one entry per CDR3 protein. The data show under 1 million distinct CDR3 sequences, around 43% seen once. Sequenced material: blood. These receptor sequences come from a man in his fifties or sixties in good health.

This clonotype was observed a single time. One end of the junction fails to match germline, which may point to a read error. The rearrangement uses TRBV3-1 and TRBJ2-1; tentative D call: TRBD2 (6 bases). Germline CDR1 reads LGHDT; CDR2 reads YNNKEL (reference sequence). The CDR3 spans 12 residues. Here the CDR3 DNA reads TGTGCCAGCAGCCCCCTGGGGGGAGAGCTGTTCTTC. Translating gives CASSPLGGELFF.

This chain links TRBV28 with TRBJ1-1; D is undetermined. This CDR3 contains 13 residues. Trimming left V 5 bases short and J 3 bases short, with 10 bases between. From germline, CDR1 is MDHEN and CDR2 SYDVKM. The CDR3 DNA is TGTGCCAGCAGTCCCCCAACGTACACTGAAGCTTTCTTT. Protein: CASSPPTYTEAFF.

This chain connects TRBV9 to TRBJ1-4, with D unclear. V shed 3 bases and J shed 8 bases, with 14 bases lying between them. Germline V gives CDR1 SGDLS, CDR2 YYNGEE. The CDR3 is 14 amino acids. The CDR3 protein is CASSAEPEEEKLFF. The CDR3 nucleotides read TGTGCCAGCAGCGCAGAACCGGAAGAGGAAAAACTGTTTTTT.

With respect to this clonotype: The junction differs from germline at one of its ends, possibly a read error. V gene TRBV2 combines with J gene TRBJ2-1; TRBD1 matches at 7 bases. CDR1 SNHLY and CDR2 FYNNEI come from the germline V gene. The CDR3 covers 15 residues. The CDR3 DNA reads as TGTGCCAGCAGTGAAGAAGGGACAGCAGACAATGGGCAGTTCTTC. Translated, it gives CASSEEGTADNGQFF. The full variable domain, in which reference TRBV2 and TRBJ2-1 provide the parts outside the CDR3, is EPEVTQTPSHQVTQMGQEVILRCVPISNHLYFYWYRQILGQKVEFLVSFYNNEISEKSEIFDDQFSVERPDGSNFTLKIRSTKLEDSAMYFCASSEEGTADNGQFFGPGTRLTVL.